The rows below give T cell receptor beta chains drawn from one sample of a study of blood T cell repertoires in COVID-19. Generated by immunoSEQ multiplex PCR, the TCRdb table keeps only in-frame clones and is missing some. The sample holds some 190,000 clones, 80% to 90% seen once. Sequencing was performed on peripheral blood. These TCRs come from a human donor with active or convalescent COVID-19. The donor label of this sample is uncertain. CDR3s include the opening cysteine and the closing phenylalanine or tryptophan. The D gene is left open where the match is weak. Where a row states a size, it is once, few, many or the class of an expanded clone; other rows omit it.

TRBV2	14	-	TRBD1	TRBJ2-1	TGTGCCAGCAGTAGGGGACAGGGGGCTTATGTGTTGTTCTTC	CASSRGQGAYVLFF
TRBV3-1/TRBV3-2	14	-	-	TRBJ1-3	TGTGCCAGCAGCCAAGCAGGGGCAGGAAACACCATATATTTT	CASSQAGAGNTIYF
TRBV5-4	15	-	-	TRBJ2-3	TGTGCCAGCAGCTCGAAGCAACTAGCTATAGATACGCAGTATTTT	CASSSKQLAIDTQYF
TRBV5-8	15	-	-	TRBJ2-5	TGTGCCAGCAGGAAACGGGGAGCCCCAGGTGGGACCCAGTACTTC	CASRKRGAPGGTQYF
TRBV25-1	13	-	-	TRBJ2-4	TGTGCCAGCAGTGATCACAGGGGGGGGATTCAGTACTTC	CASSDHRGGIQYF
TRBV6-4	16	-	-	TRBJ2-7	TGTGCCAGCAAATCCCCGGGGGATTCACAAGGCTACGAGCAGTACTTC	CASKSPGDSQGYEQYF
TRBV6-6	15	-	TRBD2	TRBJ2-3	TGTGCCAGCAGCTACGGACTAGCGGGCACAGATACGCAGTATTTT	CASSYGLAGTDTQYF
TRBV30	17	-	TRBD2	TRBJ2-7	TGTGCCTGGAGTAGGGGACTAGCGGGAGGTGGGGGCTACGAGCAGTACTTC	CAWSRGLAGGGGYEQYF
TRBV9	14	-	-	TRBJ1-1	TGTGCCAGCAGCGTAGTTTCTGGGAGCACTGAAGCTTTCTTT	CASSVVSGSTEAFF
TRBV30	15	once	-	TRBJ2-7	TGTGCCTGGGACAGGCAAGGACTACCGATCTACGAGCAGTACTTC	CAWDRQGLPIYEQYF
TRBV7-2	15	-	TRBD2	TRBJ2-5	TGTGCCAGCAGCCTAGCGGGGGGGCTCTCGGAGACCCAGTACTTC	CASSLAGGLSETQYF
TRBV18	15	-	TRBD2	TRBJ2-3	TGTGCCAGCTCACCACCTAGCGGGGGTCAAGATACGCAGTATTTT	CASSPPSGGQDTQYF
TRBV5-5	16	-	-	TRBJ2-4	TGTGCCAGCAGCCCCGGGTGGGGGGTAGCCAAAAACATTCAGTACTTC	CASSPGWGVAKNIQYF
TRBV6-6	13	-	TRBD1	TRBJ2-1	TGTGCCAGCGGACAGGGGGCCGCGTTTGAGCAGTTCTTC	CASGQGAAFEQFF
TRBV30	13	-	-	TRBJ1-6	TGTGCCTGGAACGGGGGAATCAATTCACCCCTCCACTTT	CAWNGGINSPLHF
TRBV19	13	-	TRBD1	TRBJ1-2	TGTGCCAGTAAGGGAGGGGACAGGACGGGCTACACCTTC	CASKGGDRTGYTF
TRBV5-1	20	once	TRBD1	TRBJ1-2	TGCGCCAGCAGCTTGGCAGACGGGGGAGGCCACAGGGGTGGTAACTATGGCTACACCTTC	CASSLADGGGHRGGNYGYTF
TRBV2	12	-	-	TRBJ1-2	TGTGCCAGCAACAGGCGAAACTATGGCTACACCTTC	CASNRRNYGYTF
TRBV10-3	14	few	TRBD2	TRBJ2-1	TGTGCCATCGGAAGGCTAGCGGAGTACAATGAGCAGTTCTTC	CAIGRLAEYNEQFF
TRBV19	16	-	-	TRBJ2-4	TGTGCCAGTAGTGTGTGGGGGCCAGTATCCAAAAACATTCAGTACTTC	CASSVWGPVSKNIQYF
TRBV29-1	17	-	-	TRBJ1-3	TGCAGCGTTGAAGGCCGCCCGAGGGCAGTTTCTGGAAACACCATATATTTT	CSVEGRPRAVSGNTIYF
TRBV5-1	15	once	TRBD1	TRBJ2-3	TGCGCCAGCAGCAACGGGACAGGGGTGGGAGATACGCAGTATTTT	CASSNGTGVGDTQYF
TRBV12-5	14	-	-	TRBJ1-2	TGTGCTAGTGGTTTGGGCAGGGGTCAGGATGGCTACACCTTC	CASGLGRGQDGYTF
TRBV11-3	15	-	TRBD2	TRBJ2-7	TGTGCCAGCAGCTCACCAACTAGCGGGGGCTACGAGCAGTACTTC	CASSSPTSGGYEQYF
TRBV28	15	-	-	TRBJ1-4	TGTGCCAGCAGTTCCCCGACAGCTGCTAATGAAAAACTGTTTTTT	CASSSPTAANEKLFF
TRBV24-1	18	-	TRBD2	TRBJ2-5	TGTGCCACCAGTGATCCGGGACTAGCGGGGGAGAAACAAGAGACCCAGTACTTC	CATSDPGLAGEKQETQYF
TRBV10-3	12	-	-	TRBJ1-2	TGTGCCACCTTTACAGGGAGCGATGGCTACACCTTC	CATFTGSDGYTF
TRBV2	14	-	-	TRBJ2-1	TGTGCCAGCAGGATGGGGGGACCCTACAATGAGCAGTTCTTC	CASRMGGPYNEQFF
TRBV6-2/TRBV6-3	16	-	TRBD2	TRBJ2-1	TGTGCCAGCAGTTCCCCTTTAGCGGGGGGGCCGAATGAGCAGTTCTTC	CASSSPLAGGPNEQFF
TRBV7-6	17	-	TRBD2	TRBJ2-2	TGTGCCAGCAGCACGCGACTAGCGGGCCCGATCACCGGGGAGCTGTTTTTT	CASSTRLAGPITGELFF
TRBV7-8	14	once	-	TRBJ2-7	TGTGCCAGCAGCTTAGACCAGGGATCCTACGAGCAGTACTTC	CASSLDQGSYEQYF
TRBV19	14	-	-	TRBJ1-2	TGTGCCAGTAGTATAGATATCAGGAGGGACGGCTACACCTTC	CASSIDIRRDGYTF
TRBV11-1	13	-	TRBD1	TRBJ1-2	TGTGCCAGCACCTCACCCACAGGGGAGGGCTACACCTTC	CASTSPTGEGYTF
TRBV6-2/TRBV6-3	11	-	-	TRBJ1-5	TGTGCCAGCAGTTACCCGCAGCCCCAGCATTTT	CASSYPQPQHF
TRBV7-3	15	-	-	TRBJ2-7	TGTGCCAGCAGCTTAGGGGGGTCGGCACTCTACGAGCAGTACTTC	CASSLGGSALYEQYF
TRBV5-1	17	few	-	TRBJ2-2	TGCGCCAGCAGCTTGAGGCTAGTTGTGGGAGCCACCGGGGAGCTGTTTTTT	CASSLRLVVGATGELFF
TRBV21-1	20	-	-	TRBJ1-2	TGTGCCAGCAGCAAAGATTCGTACGGGGGGGGAAGGTCAGCTAACTATGGCTACACCTTC	CASSKDSYGGGRSANYGYTF
TRBV15	14	-	-	TRBJ1-1	TGTGCCACCAGCAGATACGTCGGGAACACTGAAGCTTTCTTT	CATSRYVGNTEAFF
TRBV5-1	18	-	TRBD2	TRBJ2-3	TGCGCCAGCAGCTTGGCCAGGACTAGCGGGGTTCTCACAGATACGCAGTATTTT	CASSLARTSGVLTDTQYF
TRBV27	20	-	TRBD1	TRBJ1-6	TGTGCCAGCAGTCACTGGTTCCTCGACATGACAGGGAGATATAATTCACCCCTCCACTTT	CASSHWFLDMTGRYNSPLHF
TRBV19	15	-	-	TRBJ1-1	TGTGCCAGTACTAGAAGGGGGGAGGGGAACACTGAAGCTTTCTTT	CASTRRGEGNTEAFF
TRBV13	15	once	-	TRBJ1-6	TGTGCCAGCAGCTTAAAGGGGGACTATAATTCACCCCTCCACTTT	CASSLKGDYNSPLHF
TRBV2	16	-	TRBD2	TRBJ2-3	TGTGCCAGCAGTCGACTAGCGGGGGGCCTTACAGATACGCAGTATTTT	CASSRLAGGLTDTQYF
TRBV24-1	16	-	TRBD1	TRBJ2-2	TGTGCCACCAGTGATCCGGGACAGGGGGACATCGGGGAGCTGTTTTTT	CATSDPGQGDIGELFF
TRBV5-6	16	-	-	TRBJ1-5	TGTGCCAGCAGCTTTTATCGAGCCAATGTCAATCAGCCCCAGCATTTT	CASSFYRANVNQPQHF
TRBV19	14	-	-	TRBJ1-5	TGTGCCAGTAGTATGAGTCAGGGGCATCAGCCCCAGCATTTT	CASSMSQGHQPQHF
TRBV18	13	-	-	TRBJ1-2	TGTGCCAGCTCACCCTCGGGGTACTATGGCTACACCTTC	CASSPSGYYGYTF
TRBV18	12	-	-	TRBJ2-1	TGTGCCAGCTCATCGTCCTCGGATGAGCAGTTCTTC	CASSSSSDEQFF
TRBV15	14	-	-	TRBJ2-5	TGTGCCACCAGCAGAGGGGGCGGACAAGAGACCCAGTACTTC	CATSRGGGQETQYF
TRBV5-6	13	once	-	TRBJ1-1	TGTGCCAGCAGCTTGAACATGAACACTGAAGCTTTCTTT	CASSLNMNTEAFF
TRBV15	16	-	-	TRBJ1-1	TGTGCCACCAGCAGAGATATCGGGGGTCAGAACACTGAAGCTTTCTTT	CATSRDIGGQNTEAFF
TRBV19	14	-	TRBD1	TRBJ2-7	TGTGCCAGTAGTAACTCGGGACAGGGCTACGAGCAGTACTTC	CASSNSGQGYEQYF
TRBV30	17	-	TRBD1	TRBJ1-6	TGTGCCTGGAGTTGGGGACAGGGGAAAAAGGCCCTTTCATCCCTCCACTTT	CAWSWGQGKKALSSLHF
TRBV4-3	16	-	TRBD2	TRBJ2-2	TGCGCCAGCAGCCAGGGGAGCGGGGGGGCAGTCGGGGAGCTGTTTTTT	CASSQGSGGAVGELFF
TRBV7-9	19	-	TRBD1	TRBJ1-3	TGTGCCAGCAGCTCCGGCCCTCGGACAGGGGCCCACTCTGGAAACACCATATATTTT	CASSSGPRTGAHSGNTIYF
TRBV5-1	14	-	-	TRBJ1-5	TGCGCCAGCAGCTTGGGCGGGGGCGGGCAGCCCCAGCATTTT	CASSLGGGGQPQHF
TRBV11-2	15	-	TRBD1	TRBJ2-7	TGTGCCAGCAGCCCCATCGGACAGGGAATCCACGAGCAGTACTTC	CASSPIGQGIHEQYF